These T cell receptor beta chains were read from a single sample in a study of identifying expanded T cells in peripheral blood. Some clones are missing from TCRdb's copy, which holds only in-frame ones; the method was immunoSEQ multiplex PCR. The table records fewer than 130,000 clones, roughly 91% of them present only once. Material: blood. Receptors originate from a person between 18 and 69 years old in good health. The CDR3 runs from the conserved cysteine through the conserved F or W. The D gene is left open where the match is weak.

NA TRBJ2-7 TRBV5-6 CASSRGTFNYEQYF
TRBD2 TRBJ2-2 TRBV4-3 CASSQDPGTSGTGELFF
NA TRBJ1-3 TRBV19 CASSIFFSPSSGNTIYF
NA TRBJ2-7 TRBV2 CATRLSSYEQYF
NA TRBJ1-5 TRBV5-8 CASSTRPLEWGNQPQHF
NA TRBJ1-6 TRBV28 CASNSLPDSNSPLHF
NA TRBJ2-2 TRBV30 CAWSVGYAGVTGELFF
TRBD1 TRBJ2-5 TRBV28 CASSSAGTGMWETQYF
NA TRBJ1-2 TRBV7-2 CASSQDPGRNYGYTF
NA TRBJ2-7 TRBV18 CASSPSPRFANEQYF
NA TRBJ1-1 TRBV6-1 CASCPVQGRHTEAFF
NA TRBJ2-7 TRBV7-8 CASSLDTGGHYEQYF
NA TRBJ1-2 TRBV19 CASSPGLGGYTF
TRBD1 TRBJ2-7 TRBV2 CASSHFRDRGALF
NA TRBJ1-2 TRBV7-9 CASSPFPGAGGYGYTF
TRBD2 TRBJ2-1 TRBV5-4 CASSPGAGAYNEQFF
NA TRBJ1-3 TRBV7-2 CASSPERWGSGNTIYF
TRBD1 TRBJ2-3 TRBV19 CASSARQGAFTDTQYF
TRBD1 TRBJ2-7 TRBV6-5 CASSMGQPLDEQYF
TRBD1 TRBJ1-4 TRBV2 CASRWGTGNLNEKLFF
NA TRBJ2-7 TRBV5-1 CASSYGIAQPEQYF
NA TRBJ1-2 TRBV10-1 CASSAGGGYGYTF
NA TRBJ2-3 TRBV11-2 CASSLGRGGTSTDTQYF
NA TRBJ2-3 TRBV4-3 CASSQVGVGADTQYF
NA TRBJ2-2 TRBV10-3 CAITPSNTGELFF
TRBD2 TRBJ2-3 TRBV6-5 CASSFGGALRHDTQYF
TRBD1 TRBJ2-3 TRBV4-3 CASSQDVQGADTQYF
NA TRBJ1-2 TRBV19 CASSITPTTWTDYGYTF
NA TRBJ2-3 TRBV4-1 CASSRSGGLADTQYF
NA TRBJ2-3 TRBV18 CASSPPNRATDTQYF
NA TRBJ1-1 TRBV7-9 CASSLDRGEAFF
NA TRBJ2-7 TRBV21-1 CASTNSPTGKTYEQYF
NA TRBJ2-5 TRBV4-3 CASSQFGREETQYF
NA TRBJ1-1 TRBV4-1 CASSQEIVRVGGNTEAFF
NA TRBJ2-7 TRBV20-1 CSARVSNEQYF
TRBD2 TRBJ2-5 TRBV11-2 CASSRAGAETQYF
TRBD1 TRBJ2-5 TRBV4-1 CASSPWGQGQETQYF